One sample yielded the 7 T cell receptor beta chains listed below, sequenced in a study of metastatic and nonmetastatic thyroid tumors. Until they underwent thyroid surgery, no patient had received any treatment. Using MiXCR, TCRdb reanalyzed the PCR reads. The table has about 40,000 clones, approximately 17% seen once. Sequenced input: tumor tissue. Receptor source: a female donor with papillary thyroid cancer or a benign thyroid nodule (not recorded which). Some clones in this sample may be carry-over from other donors' samples.

The CDR3 nucleotides read TGTGCCAGCAGCCTGGGGACAAGATCCTACAATGAGCAGTTCTTC. This gives the protein CASSLGTRSYNEQFF. The J gene is TRBJ2-1, the V gene TRBV11-3, with a tentative D call TRBD1 (6 bases). Germline V gene data show CDR1 as SGHNT and CDR2 as YENEEA. The CDR3 has 15 amino acids. V was cut by 5 bases and J by 1 base, with 12 bases left in between.

This chain uses TRBV6-1 with TRBJ1-2, with TRBD1 identical over 7 bases. Trimming cost V 2 bases and J 14 bases; bases outside gene matches: 5. Germline values: CDR1 MNHNS, CDR2 SASEGT. CDR3 length equals 11 residues. The CDR3 loop reads CASSESRGQTF. CDR3 bases: TGTGCCAGCAGTGAAAGTAGGGGGCAAACCTTC.

CDR3 in DNA: TGTGCCAGCAGCCCTACCGACAGGGGCTACGAGCAGTACTTC. Residues: CASSPTDRGYEQYF. This rearrangement joins TRBV6-1 to TRBJ2-7; 8 bases align to TRBD1. The CDR3 is 14 residues long. Germline V lookup: CDR1 MNHNS, CDR2 SASEGT. V trimming: 6 bases; J trimming: 3 bases; junction bases outside the gene matches: 7.

There are many counts of this clone. The V and J genes are TRBV19 and TRBJ2-3; D perhaps matches TRBD1 (5 bases). The V and J ends lost 6 bases and 6 bases respectively, with 16 bases between them. This CDR3 region has 14 residues. Germline V CDR1 and CDR2: LNHDA, SQIVND (reference sequence). The CDR3 nucleotides are TGTGCCAGTAGCAAGACCCAGGGCTTGGATACGCAGTATTTT. This codes for CASSKTQGLDTQYF. Together with reference TRBV19 and TRBJ2-3, the CDR3 gives the full variable domain: DGGITQSPKYLFRKEGQNVTLSCEQNLNHDAMYWYRQDPGQGLRLIYYSQIVNDFQKGDIAEGYSVSREKKESFPLTVTSAQKNPTAFYLCASSKTQGLDTQYFGPGTRLTVL.

Concerning this clone: A much larger clone lies one base from this, so it may be a read error. The V gene is TRBV6-1, the J gene TRBJ1-1; 7 nucleotides align to TRBD1. V lost 7 bases and J lost 1; bases outside the gene matches: 15. The CDR3 has 17 residues. CDR1 MNHNS and CDR2 SASEGT come from the germline V gene. The chain's CDR3 is CASKGSGGNGGNTEAFF. The CDR3 DNA follows: TGTGCCAGCAAGGGGTCAGGGGGAAACGGTGGGAACACTGAAGCTTTCTTT.

This clone was detected many times. The chain couples TRBV27 to TRBJ1-1, with no clear D. This CDR3 has 13 residues. Trimming pared 11 bases from V and 1 base from J, leaving 14 bases between. Germline V gives CDR1 MNHEY, CDR2 SMNVEV (reference sequence). The CDR3 nucleotides read TGTGCCGGCCTAGAGACGGGGAACACTGAAGCTTTCTTT. Amino acids: CAGLETGNTEAFF.

This clone was counted at least ten times. The chain joins TRBV20-1 to TRBJ2-7; D gene uncertain. The V gene lost 1 base and the J gene lost 5 bases, with 12 bases spanning the gap. CDR1 is DFQATT, CDR2 SNEGSKA, per germline (reference sequence). There are 13 residues in the CDR3. For the CDR3, the DNA is TGCAGTGCTAGAGCGGTGCAGACAAACGAGCAGTACTTC. Encoded protein: CSARAVQTNEQYF.